These 10 T cell receptor beta chains share one sample of origin, sequenced in a study of cytomegalovirus exposure and HLA in healthy donors. 13 Jbeta primers and 60 Vbeta primers were used for the PCR. Method: immunoSEQ multiplex PCR; TCRdb's copy keeps in-frame clones and lacks some. The sample yields fewer than 200,000 clones, roughly 80% seen once. The specimen sequenced was PBMCs. The receptors were sampled from a man aged 35-49 years in good health and CMV-seropositive.

Regarding this clone: One end of the junction does not line up with germline, which may come from a read error. The rearrangement links TRBV29-1 to TRBJ2-7; D is unclear. CDR1 is SQVTM, CDR2 ANQGSEA, per germline. This CDR3 contains 13 residues. The CDR3 reads CSVEDPQAYEQHF. The CDR3 DNA follows: TGCAGCGTTGAAGACCCCCAGGCCTACGAGCAGCACTTC.

The rearrangement links TRBV27 to TRBJ1-1; unclear D gene. Germline V CDR1 and CDR2: MNHEY, SMNVEV (reference sequence). Trimming pared 4 bases from V and 6 bases from J, leaving 18 bases between. The CDR3 covers 15 residues. As DNA, the CDR3 is TGTGCCAGCAGTTCCCCATCTCCGGGAGGCCCTGAAGCTTTCTTT. This encodes CASSSPSPGGPEAFF.

This chain connects TRBV28 to TRBJ1-1, with 7 bases aligning to TRBD1. This CDR3 comprises 12 residues. Trimming at V came to 7 bases and at J to 5 bases, leaving 4 bases not matched to a gene. Germline V CDR1 and CDR2: MDHEN, SYDVKM. For the CDR3, the DNA is TGTGCCAGCACCCAGGGGGGAACTGAAGCTTTCTTT. It encodes CASTQGGTEAFF.

This clone was recorded a few times. The gene calls are TRBV19 and TRBJ1-1; D gene unclear. This CDR3 is 12 amino acids long. Between the trimmed V and J ends, which lost 3 bases and 1 base, there was a span of 3 bases. Germline V CDR1 and CDR2: LNHDA, SQIVND (reference sequence). CDR3 in amino acids: CASSIQNTEAFF. DNA of the CDR3: TGTGCCAGTAGTATTCAGAACACTGAAGCTTTCTTT.

The V gene is TRBV2, the J gene TRBJ2-5; 8 nucleotides match TRBD2. Trimming took 4 bases from V and 1 from J; bases not matched to a gene: 2. The CDR3 length is 14 residues. The germline V gene encodes CDR1 SNHLY and CDR2 FYNNEI. For the CDR3, the DNA is TGTGCCAGCAGTGTGCTAGCGGGCCAAGAGACCCAGTACTTC. It translates to CASSVLAGQETQYF. The whole variable domain, remainder taken from reference TRBV2 and TRBJ2-5, is EPEVTQTPSHQVTQMGQEVILRCVPISNHLYFYWYRQILGQKVEFLVSFYNNEISEKSEIFDDQFSVERPDGSNFTLKIRSTKLEDSAMYFCASSVLAGQETQYFGPGTRLLVL.

The rearrangement links TRBV7-9 to TRBJ2-7, with unresolved D. This CDR3 has 12 amino acids. Germline CDR1 is SEHNR and CDR2 is FQNEAQ (reference sequence). Trimming left V 1 base short and J 8 bases short, with 9 bases between. CDR3 sequence (DNA): TGTGCCAGCAGCTTAGAGGAGCGTCAGCAGTACTTC. It encodes CASSLEERQQYF.

This chain uses TRBV19 with TRBJ1-4; perhaps TRBD1 as D (5 bases). The CDR3 is 15 amino acids. Germline values: CDR1 LNHDA, CDR2 SQIVND (reference sequence). Between the trimmed V and J ends, which lost 6 bases and 4 bases, there was a span of 15 bases. The CDR3 bases are TGTGCCAGTAGCCCCGGGGGTGCCCGTAATGAAAAACTGTTTTTT. It yields the protein CASSPGGARNEKLFF.

The CDR3 DNA follows: TGTGCCAGCAGCCTACTAGCGGGAGAGACCCAGTACTTC. This encodes CASSLLAGETQYF. The gene calls are TRBV28 and TRBJ2-5; 9 bases line up with TRBD2. The trim removed 6 bases at V and 4 bases at J, leaving 3 bases unmatched. The length of the CDR3 is 13 residues. Germline loops: CDR1 MDHEN, CDR2 SYDVKM.

The chain links TRBV18 to TRBJ2-5, with unresolved D. CDR3 length equals 13 residues. Trimming took off 0 bases at V and 3 bases at J, with 5 bases between the two ends. Germline CDR1 KGHSH, CDR2 LQKENI. The CDR3 bases are TGTGCCAGCTCACCACCCAGTGAAGAGACCCAGTACTTC. Translated: CASSPPSEETQYF.

V is TRBV7-2 and J is TRBJ1-4; TRBD1 aligns across 7 bases. Per germline, CDR1 SGHTA and CDR2 FQGNSA. The CDR3 is made up of 14 amino acids. Trimming took 2 bases from V and 8 from J; bases not matched to a gene: 5. The CDR3 reads CASSLRGGWEKLFF. As DNA, the CDR3 is TGTGCCAGCAGCTTAAGAGGGGGCTGGGAAAAACTGTTTTTT.